These T cell receptor beta chains were read from a single sample in a study of T cells after yellow fever vaccination. One entry per CDR3 protein, called by TCRdb with MiXCR from the 5' RACE reads. This sample yields hundreds of thousands of distinct CDR3 sequences, of which around 8.6% are seen a single time; approximately 3.5% belongs to the top ten. The sequencing here drew on CD4+ T cells sorted from PBMCs, taken 5 days after the yellow fever booster vaccination. Receptors were obtained from a man in his late teens or twenties who received the YFV17D yellow fever vaccine. CDR3s include the opening cysteine and the closing phenylalanine or tryptophan. The D gene is left open where the match is weak. Size is omitted from some rows. Given values are once, few, many or a class for expanded clones.

v_gene	abundance	len	d_gene	j_gene	CDR3aa	CDR3nt
TRBV18	few	11	-	TRBJ1-5	CASSGMGGQHF	TGTGCCAGCTCGGGGATGGGAGGGCAGCATTTT
TRBV5-5	many	14	TRBD2	TRBJ2-1	CASSLSSGYNEQFF	TGTGCCAGCAGCTTGAGTAGCGGGTACAATGAGCAGTTCTTC
TRBV5-1	few	15	-	TRBJ2-3	CASRRSGQTSDTQYF	TGCGCCAGCCGTCGGAGCGGGCAAACGTCAGATACGCAGTATTTT
TRBV4-3	-	15	-	TRBJ1-2	CASSQDPRQNYGYTF	TGCGCCAGCAGCCAAGACCCTCGACAGAACTATGGCTACACCTTC
TRBV4-3	few	13	-	TRBJ2-5	CASSRRTGETQYF	TGCGCCAGCAGCCGTCGGACTGGGGAGACCCAGTACTTC
TRBV20-1	many	12	TRBD1	TRBJ2-1	CSARTGSNEQFF	TGCAGTGCTAGGACAGGGTCGAATGAGCAGTTCTTC
TRBV4-3	few	18	TRBD1	TRBJ1-1	CASSQDLTGTGSGTQAFF	TGCGCCAGCAGCCAAGATCTCACCGGGACAGGGTCCGGGACGCAAGCTTTCTTT
TRBV7-2	-	14	-	TRBJ1-1	CASTLRGSVAEAFF	TGTGCCAGCACCCTACGTGGGAGTGTAGCTGAAGCTTTCTTT
TRBV12-3/TRBV12-4	few	15	-	TRBJ2-3	CASSLAVGKTDTQYF	TGTGCCAGCAGTTTAGCGGTTGGTAAGACAGATACGCAGTATTTT
TRBV20-1	-	14	TRBD1	TRBJ1-4	CSATPGQGGEKLFF	TGCAGTGCTACCCCGGGACAGGGGGGAGAAAAACTGTTTTTT
TRBV7-3	many	12	-	TRBJ2-1	CASSLVYNEQFF	TGTGCCAGCAGCTTAGTGTACAATGAGCAGTTCTTC
TRBV7-2	few	16	-	TRBJ1-4	CASSPSHRDAGEKLFF	TGTGCCAGCAGCCCCTCCCACCGGGACGCGGGTGAAAAACTGTTTTTT
TRBV19	few	14	TRBD2	TRBJ2-1	CATYLAGDNNEQFF	TGTGCCACCTACCTAGCGGGGGATAACAATGAGCAGTTCTTC
TRBV12-3/TRBV12-4	-	13	TRBD2	TRBJ2-1	CASSFRLAGVQFF	TGTGCCAGCAGTTTTCGGCTAGCGGGGGTACAGTTCTTC
TRBV10-3	few	14	-	TRBJ2-5	CAISESGGSETQYF	TGTGCCATCAGTGAGTCCGGGGGATCAGAGACCCAGTACTTC
TRBV7-2	-	14	TRBD1	TRBJ1-1	CASSLADGQGRAFF	TGTGCCAGCAGCTTAGCGGATGGACAGGGGCGGGCTTTCTTT
TRBV20-1	few	14	TRBD2	TRBJ2-3	CSARRGEGTDTQYF	TGCAGTGCTAGGCGGGGGGAGGGCACAGATACGCAGTATTTT
TRBV5-5	few	14	-	TRBJ2-4	CASLRDQGWTIQYF	TGTGCCAGCCTTCGGGATCAAGGGTGGACCATTCAGTACTTC